Below, 22 T cell receptor beta chains from the same sample are listed, as sequenced in a study of cytomegalovirus exposure and HLA in healthy donors. With 60 Vbeta and 13 Jbeta primers, the PCR was carried out. Some clones are missing from TCRdb's copy, which holds only in-frame ones; the method was immunoSEQ multiplex PCR. The sample carries some 180,000 clones, 60% to 80% recorded once. The sequencing sample was made of PBMCs. Receptor source: a woman in her 30s in good health and CMV-seronegative.

The chain has TRBV30 and TRBJ1-5; the match to TRBD1 covers 8 bases. The V gene end was trimmed by 1 base and the J gene end by 7 bases; junction bases not matched to a gene: 6. Germline values: CDR1 GTSNPN, CDR2 SVGIG (reference sequence). CDR3 length equals 14 residues. Written as DNA, the CDR3 is TGTGCCTGGAGTGGGATGACAGGGGACCAGCCCCAGCATTTT. It specifies CAWSGMTGDQPQHF. The full variable domain, its missing parts supplied by reference TRBV30 and TRBJ1-5, is SQTIHQWPATLVQPVGSPLSLECTVEGTSNPNLYWYRQAAGRGLQLLFYSVGIGQISSEVPQNLSASRPQDRQFILSSKKLLLSDSGFYLCAWSGMTGDQPQHFGDGTRLSIL.

This chain connects TRBV5-6 to TRBJ1-5, with D hard to call. The CDR3 sequence is 14 residues long. In germline, CDR1 is SGHDT, CDR2 YYEEEE. V lost 1 base to trimming and J lost 5 bases, with 10 bases between them. CDR3: CASSLSRYDQPQHF. CDR3 bases: TGTGCCAGCAGCTTGAGCAGGTACGATCAGCCCCAGCATTTT.

Here the CDR3 DNA reads TGTGCCTGGAGTCCTCCCCGGACAGGAGCCAGCAATCAGCCCCAGCATTTT. Translating it yields CAWSPPRTGASNQPQHF. The genes are TRBV30 and TRBJ1-5; TRBD1 aligns across 7 bases. CDR3 length equals 17 residues. Germline V lookup: CDR1 GTSNPN, CDR2 SVGIG (reference sequence). The J segment lost 1 base and the V segment lost 2 bases, leaving 11 bases of the junction unmatched.

J is TRBJ2-5 and V is TRBV7-9; D perhaps matches TRBD2 (6 bases). The germline gives CDR1 SEHNR, CDR2 FQNEAQ (reference sequence). The CDR3 runs 17 residues. V dropped 10 bases and J dropped 5 bases, with 29 bases sitting between them. CDR3 sequence reads: CATAAPRASAEGETQYF. CDR3 bases: TGTGCCACAGCAGCGCCTCGGGCTAGCGCAGAGGGGGAGACCCAGTACTTC. Filled out from reference TRBV7-9 and TRBJ2-5, the complete variable domain reads DTGVSQNPRHKITKRGQNVTFRCDPISEHNRLYWYRQTLGQGPEFLTYFQNEAQLEKSRLLSDRFSAERPKGSFSTLEIQRTEQGDSAMYLCATAAPRASAEGETQYFGPGTRLLVL.

This chain connects TRBV7-9 to TRBJ2-2; D is ambiguous. V dropped 7 bases and J dropped 0 bases, with 9 bases sitting between them. The germline V gene encodes CDR1 SEHNR and CDR2 FQNEAQ (reference sequence). This CDR3 comprises 14 residues. Written as DNA, the CDR3 is TGTGCCAGCACCCTAACAGCGAACACCGGGGAGCTGTTTTTT. Its protein product is CASTLTANTGELFF.

The chain couples TRBV9 to TRBJ2-5; 10 bases align to TRBD2. The CDR3 loop spans 17 amino acids. CDR1 is SGDLS, CDR2 YYNGEE, per germline. The V segment lost 0 bases and the J segment 3 bases; nucleotides outside the gene matches: 8. Here the CDR3 DNA reads TGTGCCAGCAGCGTAGGTGGAGGGGGGACTAGCGAAGAGACCCAGTACTTC. Its translation is CASSVGGGGTSEETQYF.

The chain couples TRBV6-6 to TRBJ1-2, with a tentative D call TRBD1 (6 bases). The CDR3 runs 14 residues. Germline lookup yields CDR1 MNHNY and CDR2 SVGAGI (reference sequence). Trimming cost V 9 bases and J 7 bases, with 21 bases left between them. CDR3 nucleotides: TGTGCCAGTTGGCCTACGGGACATTTAGGTGGCTACACCTTC. It is translated as CASWPTGHLGGYTF.

This clone has only one observation. The rearrangement uses TRBV13 and TRBJ1-1; D remains ambiguous. Germline lookup yields CDR1 PRHDT and CDR2 FYEKMQ (reference sequence). CDR3 length: 14 amino acids. Trimming removed 0 bases from V and 5 bases from J, with 10 bases in between. CDR3 region: CASSLGGEGTEAFF. The CDR3 nucleotides read TGTGCCAGCAGCTTAGGCGGGGAGGGTACTGAAGCTTTCTTT.

The chain couples TRBV18 to TRBJ1-1; no reliable D call. V was clipped by 1 base and J by 1 base, with 7 bases between them. Germline V CDR1 and CDR2: KGHSH, LQKENI. CDR3 length equals 14 residues. The CDR3 sequence is CASSPQQTNTEAFF. CDR3 DNA sequence: TGTGCCAGCTCACCACAACAAACGAACACTGAAGCTTTCTTT.

The CDR3 sequence: CASSVGTGRETQYF. In nucleotides, the CDR3 is TGTGCCAGCAGCGTAGGAACAGGACGGGAGACCCAGTACTTC. The chain joins TRBV9 to TRBJ2-5; TRBD1 is a possible D gene (5 bases). With 0 bases removed from V and 5 bases from J, the gap between germline ends came to 11 bases. The CDR3 sequence is 14 residues long. The germline V gene has CDR1 SGDLS and CDR2 YYNGEE. Based on the CDR3 plus reference TRBV9 and TRBJ2-5, the full variable domain is DSGVTQTPKHLITATGQRVTLRCSPRSGDLSVYWYQQSLDQGLQFLIQYYNGEERAKGNILERFSAQQFPDLHSELNLSSLELGDSALYFCASSVGTGRETQYFGPGTRLLVL.

On this clone: This same CDR3 is encoded by further DNA sequences in the sample. The V gene is TRBV18, the J gene TRBJ1-1, with a weak D call TRBD1 (6 bases). Germline values: CDR1 KGHSH, CDR2 LQKENI. This CDR3 contains 15 residues. The V end lost 1 base, the J end lost 3 bases, and 12 bases lay between the germline ends. Here the CDR3 DNA reads TGTGCCAGCTCACCACTTACAGGGTGGGACACTGAAGCTTTCTTT. Encoded protein: CASSPLTGWDTEAFF.

This sequence joins TRBV2 and TRBJ1-3, with unresolved D. The V end lost 4 bases, the J end lost 2 bases, and 12 bases lay between the germline ends. Germline V lookup: CDR1 SNHLY, CDR2 FYNNEI. CDR3 length: 15 residues. CDR3 bases: TGTGCCAGCAGTGGTGAGAGCGGAGCTGGAAACACCATATATTTT. As protein: CASSGESGAGNTIYF. Based on the CDR3 plus reference TRBV2 and TRBJ1-3, the full variable domain is EPEVTQTPSHQVTQMGQEVILRCVPISNHLYFYWYRQILGQKVEFLVSFYNNEISEKSEIFDDQFSVERPDGSNFTLKIRSTKLEDSAMYFCASSGESGAGNTIYFGEGSWLTVV.

The gene calls are TRBV12-5 and TRBJ1-2; D is unresolved. The CDR3 consists of 14 residues. Deletions cut 1 base from V and 8 bases from J, with 14 bases between. The germline V gene has CDR1 LGHNT and CDR2 FRNRAP. The DNA for the CDR3 is TGTGCTAGTGGTTTGGAGCCCCCCAGAGGGGGCTACACCTTC. Its translation: CASGLEPPRGGYTF.

The V and J genes are TRBV11-3 and TRBJ2-7; 8 bases are a match to TRBD2. V lost 0 bases, J lost 6 bases, and 16 bases stayed unmatched. CDR1 and CDR2 from the germline V gene are SGHNT and YENEEA. The CDR3 contains 18 residues. CDR3 nucleotide sequence: TGTGCCAGCAGCTTAGAACTAGCGGCAAGCGACGTATCGTGCGAGCAGTACTTC. The encoded protein is CASSLELAASDVSCEQYF. Drawing the rest from reference TRBV11-3 and TRBJ2-7, the complete variable domain is EAGVVQSPRYKIIEKKQPVAFWCNPISGHNTLYWYLQNLGQGPELLIRYENEEAVDDSQLPKDRFSAERLKGVDSTLKIQPAELGDSAVYLCASSLELAASDVSCEQYFGPGTRLTVT.

The chain combines TRBV5-1 with TRBJ2-6; 10 bases align to TRBD1. Trimming cost V 4 bases and J 0 bases; bases outside gene matches: 4. Germline CDR1 is SGHRS and CDR2 is YFSETQ. This CDR3 has 17 residues. The CDR3 region has the DNA TGCGCCAGCAGCCGAGGGACAGGGGCCTCTGGGGCCAACGTCCTGACTTTC. It translates to CASSRGTGASGANVLTF. The whole variable domain, remainder taken from reference TRBV5-1 and TRBJ2-6, is KAGVTQTPRYLIKTRGQQVTLSCSPISGHRSVSWYQQTPGQGLQFLFEYFSETQRNKGNFPGRFSGRQFSNSRSEMNVSTLELGDSALYLCASSRGTGASGANVLTFGAGSRLTVL.

On this clone itself: Compared with germline, one end of the junction differs, possibly owing to a read error. The J gene is TRBJ2-7, the V gene TRBV5-4, with D maybe TRBD1 (5 bases). CDR1 and CDR2 (germline): SGHNT, YYREEE (reference sequence). The CDR3 has 16 amino acids. Here the CDR3 DNA reads TGTGCCCGCAGCAACTCCCAAGACGGACAACTCTACGAGCAGTACTTC. It yields the protein CARSNSQDGQLYEQYF.

The chain recombines TRBV11-3 with TRBJ2-1, with D possibly being TRBD2 (5 bases). Germline CDR1 and CDR2: SGHNT and YENEEA. This CDR3 region has 13 residues. V lost 3 bases and J lost 7, with 10 bases in between. In DNA form, the CDR3 reads TGTGCCAGCAGCTTCGAGAGGGAAAATGAGCAGTTCTTC. Amino acid sequence: CASSFERENEQFF.

The chain employs TRBV6-1 and TRBJ2-7, with D possibly TRBD1 on 5 matching bases. V lost 3 bases, J lost 6 bases, and 15 bases lay in between. The CDR3 totals 14 residues. Germline-derived CDR1 and CDR2 are MNHNS and SASEGT. The CDR3 reads CASSDLGRASEQYF. The CDR3 DNA reads as TGTGCCAGCAGTGACCTGGGCAGGGCTAGCGAGCAGTACTTC.

This clone was found once. This chain uses TRBV6-5 with TRBJ1-1, with TRBD1 matching 9 bases. The CDR3 covers 15 residues. With V trimmed by 0 bases and J by 3 bases, 2 bases remained unmatched. The germline gives CDR1 MNHEY, CDR2 SVGAGI. CDR3 in DNA: TGTGCCAGCAGTTACTCCTGGACAGGGGACACTGAAGCTTTCTTT. As protein: CASSYSWTGDTEAFF.

The gene calls are TRBV9 and TRBJ1-1, with D uncertain. V shed 4 bases and J shed 1 base, with 8 bases lying between them. This CDR3 is 13 amino acids long. The V gene's germline CDR1 is SGDLS and CDR2 YYNGEE. In DNA, the CDR3 is TGTGCCAGCAGCCCGTACGGGAACACTGAAGCTTTCTTT. Amino acid sequence: CASSPYGNTEAFF.

This clone came up a few times. The chain uses TRBV2 and TRBJ2-7; D gene uncertain. The CDR3 runs 13 residues. Between the trimmed V and J ends, which lost 4 bases and 2 bases, there was a span of 9 bases. CDR1 is SNHLY, CDR2 FYNNEI, per germline. CDR3 coding DNA: TGTGCCAGCAGTGTGCGGTTTACCTACGAGCAGTACTTC. It codes for CASSVRFTYEQYF.

The chain carries TRBV5-5 and TRBJ1-5, with D uncertain. The ends were cut back, 2 bases at V and 5 bases at J, with 11 bases in the middle. The V gene's germline CDR1 is SGHKS and CDR2 YYEKEE (reference sequence). The CDR3 extends over 14 amino acids. The CDR3 sequence: CASSLLGGDQPQHF. The CDR3 nucleotides are TGTGCCAGCAGCTTACTGGGAGGCGATCAGCCCCAGCATTTT.